This T cell receptor beta chain was recovered during a study of blood T cell repertoires in COVID-19. Looking at the study overall: T cells, B-cell-depleted T cells, or PBMCs supplied cDNA or gDNA.

CDR1 MNHEY and CDR2 SMNVEV come from the germline V gene (reference sequence). The CDR3 extends over 15 amino acids. With V trimmed by 5 bases and J by 4 bases, 3 bases remained unmatched. Profiling relied on immunoSEQ multiplex PCR, and the TCRdb table lists in-frame clones only, not all of them. The table records around 250,000 clones, about 83% of them present only once. The V call is TRBV27, the J call TRBJ2-3; the match to TRBD2 covers 13 bases. Material: peripheral blood. This TCR derives from a man aged 35 to 55 with active or convalescent COVID-19. CDR3 sequence: CASSPTSGGADTQYF. CDR3 DNA: TGTGCCAGCAGTCCTACTAGCGGGGGGGCAGATACGCAGTATTTT.